Below are 16 T cell receptor beta chains sequenced from a single sample in a study of blood T cell repertoires in COVID-19. This table comes from immunoSEQ multiplex PCR, and its TCRdb copy is limited to in-frame clones, with some not included. The sample has under 300,000 clones, 86% seen once. The sequencing input was peripheral blood. These receptors came from a woman under 40 with active or convalescent COVID-19.

The J gene is TRBJ1-2, the V gene TRBV28; no reliable D call. V dropped 3 bases and J dropped 5 bases, with 4 bases sitting between them. Germline-derived CDR1 and CDR2 are MDHEN and SYDVKM. This CDR3 comprises 11 residues. CDR3 sequence: CASSFGYGYTF. In DNA, the CDR3 is TGTGCCAGCAGTTTCGGGTATGGCTACACCTTC.

V gene TRBV12-3 or TRBV12-4 combines with J gene TRBJ2-5; the D gene is possibly TRBD2 (5 bases). The CDR3 is made up of 13 amino acids. The ends were cut back, 5 bases at V and 5 bases at J, with 12 bases in the middle. For the CDR3, the DNA is TGTGCCAGCAGTGGGTCCTGGGAGGAGACCCAGTACTTC. This sequence encodes CASSGSWEETQYF.

V and J are TRBV18 and TRBJ1-5, with D hard to call. Per germline, CDR1 KGHSH and CDR2 LQKENI. The CDR3 runs 13 residues. Trimming left V 6 bases short and J 8 bases short, with 14 bases between. CDR3 residues: CASSSNLVKPQHF. In nucleotides, the CDR3 is TGTGCCAGCTCGTCCAACTTAGTTAAGCCCCAGCATTTT.

The genes are TRBV4-1 and TRBJ1-1, with TRBD1 matching over 7 bases. Germline loops: CDR1 MGHRA, CDR2 YSYEKL. After removal of 1 base from V and 4 bases from J, the junction contained 6 bases not matched to a gene. The CDR3 has 15 residues. The CDR3: CASSQVPGGSTEAFF. Here the CDR3 DNA reads TGCGCCAGCAGCCAAGTCCCAGGGGGATCCACTGAAGCTTTCTTT.

The chain carries TRBV5-1 and TRBJ2-5, with no clear D. The CDR3 sequence is 11 residues long. The V gene's germline CDR1 is SGHRS and CDR2 YFSETQ. Trimming pared 4 bases from V and 3 bases from J, leaving 4 bases between. The CDR3 loop reads CASSVKETQYF. Written as DNA, the CDR3 is TGCGCCAGCAGCGTCAAAGAGACCCAGTACTTC.

This chain connects TRBV21-1 to TRBJ2-5; the table names TRBD2, a call not compared with the DNA. TRBV21-1 is a documented pseudogene. The CDR3 runs 14 residues. DNA of the CDR3: TGTGCCAGCAGCCCCACCCCGGACCAAGAGACCCAGTACTTC. This gives the protein CASSPTPDQETQYF.

This clone was seen repeatedly, ten times or more. The chain recombines TRBV6-6 with TRBJ1-5; the D is unclear. V was clipped by 7 bases and J by 1 base, with 17 bases between them. Germline V CDR1 and CDR2: MNHNY, SVGAGI (reference sequence). This CDR3 comprises 16 residues. The CDR3: CASTLVRTESNQPQHF. The CDR3 DNA reads TGTGCCAGCACTCTCGTTCGAACAGAGAGCAATCAGCCCCAGCATTTT.

J is TRBJ1-4 and V is TRBV5-6, with D unclear. V was shortened by 4 bases and J by 4 bases, with 5 bases between the two germline ends. Looked up from germline, CDR1 is SGHDT and CDR2 is YYEEEE. This CDR3 contains 12 residues. DNA for the CDR3: TGTGCCAGCAGCAGGAGTAATGAAAAACTGTTTTTT. Translation gives CASSRSNEKLFF.

The rearrangement uses TRBV7-9 and TRBJ1-1; a weak D match, TRBD1 (5 bases). With 0 bases removed from V and 8 bases from J, the gap between germline ends came to 16 bases. The CDR3 totals 15 residues. Germline CDR1 reads SEHNR; CDR2 reads FQNEAQ (reference sequence). DNA for the CDR3: TGTGCCAGCAGCTTAGCCGGGGGGTATTCCCCCGAAGCTTTCTTT. It translates to CASSLAGGYSPEAFF.

The chain uses TRBV28 and TRBJ2-7; 10 bases line up with TRBD1. Per germline, CDR1 MDHEN and CDR2 SYDVKM. Losses at the gene ends were 6 bases for V and 3 bases for J; bases not matched to a gene: 2. This CDR3 comprises 13 residues. In DNA, the CDR3 is TGTGCCAGCAGGACAGGGGGCTACTACGAGCAGTACTTC. Its translation: CASRTGGYYEQYF. Variable domain in full (rest from reference TRBV28 and TRBJ2-7): DVKVTQSSRYLVKRTGEKVFLECVQDMDHENMFWYRQDPGLGLRLIYFSYDVKMKEKGDIPEGYSVSREKKERFSLILESASTNQTSMYLCASRTGGYYEQYFGPGTRLTVT.

The chain joins TRBV28 to TRBJ1-2; D gene uncertain. The CDR3 extends over 14 amino acids. The V end lost 5 bases, the J end lost 4 bases, and 14 bases lay between the germline ends. The V gene's germline CDR1 is MDHEN and CDR2 SYDVKM. CDR3 amino acids: CASSQPGLLYGYTF. CDR3 coding DNA: TGTGCCAGCAGTCAGCCCGGGTTGCTCTATGGCTACACCTTC.

Note on this clone: One junction end does not reproduce the germline sequence, and a read error may be involved. The V and J genes are TRBV7-7 and TRBJ2-7, with D perhaps matching TRBD2 (5 bases). The CDR3 spans 13 residues. CDR1 and CDR2 from the germline V gene are SSHAT and FNYEAQ (reference sequence). The CDR3 DNA sequence: TGTGCTAGCAGCTTAGGGAACGGGGACGAGCAGTACTTC. It specifies CASSLGNGDEQYF.

This chain uses TRBV2 with TRBJ1-1, with D perhaps matching TRBD1 (5 bases). Trimming cost V 4 bases and J 0 bases, with 9 bases left between them. This CDR3 is 14 amino acids long. Germline CDR1 reads SNHLY; CDR2 reads FYNNEI. The CDR3 loop is CASSVRQMNTEAFF. CDR3 nucleotide sequence: TGTGCCAGCAGTGTCCGACAGATGAACACTGAAGCTTTCTTT. The whole variable domain, remainder taken from reference TRBV2 and TRBJ1-1, is EPEVTQTPSHQVTQMGQEVILRCVPISNHLYFYWYRQILGQKVEFLVSFYNNEISEKSEIFDDQFSVERPDGSNFTLKIRSTKLEDSAMYFCASSVRQMNTEAFFGQGTRLTVV.

The chain links TRBV7-2 to TRBJ2-7; 11 nucleotides match TRBD2. Germline V gene lookup returns CDR1 SGHTA and CDR2 FQGNSA. V was pared by 5 bases and J by 2 bases, with 5 bases of the junction left unmatched. CDR3 length: 15 amino acids. CDR3 amino acids: CASSTTSGGPYEQYF. CDR3 DNA sequence: TGTGCCAGCAGCACAACTAGCGGGGGCCCCTACGAGCAGTACTTC.

The J gene is TRBJ1-5, the V gene TRBV19; D may be TRBD1 (5 bases). Trimming left V 6 bases short and J 0 bases short, with 9 bases between. Germline CDR1 LNHDA, CDR2 SQIVND (reference sequence). The CDR3 has 14 residues. This CDR3 reads CASRGGVSNQPQHF. The CDR3 DNA reads as TGTGCCAGTAGGGGAGGGGTTAGCAATCAGCCCCAGCATTTT.

J is TRBJ2-3 and V is TRBV5-4, with 7 bases aligning to TRBD2. Germline CDR1 SGHNT, CDR2 YYREEE (reference sequence). The CDR3 consists of 14 residues. V shed 0 bases, J shed 6 bases, and the junction held 4 bases outside the gene matches. The DNA for the CDR3 is TGTGCCAGCAGCTTGGAACTAGCGAGTGATACGCAGTATTTT. This encodes CASSLELASDTQYF.